This entry describes one T cell receptor (beta chain). The antigen is unknown. The data were taken from a study of response to subunit inactivated influenza vaccine. General observations from the study: Few new T cells, the authors suggested, are recruited by each seasonal influenza vaccination.

V shed 4 bases, J shed 6 bases, and the junction held 8 bases outside the gene matches. Germline V gene lookup returns CDR1 MNHEY and CDR2 SVGEGT. The CDR3 contains 15 residues. TCRdb re-called the RT-PCR reads with MiXCR, one entry per CDR3 protein. The sample yields about 500,000 distinct CDR3 sequences, 6.5% to 8% seen once. The TCR originated in a man between 50 and 69 years old who received an inactivated influenza vaccine. The starting material was PBMCs from blood, obtained about 23 months after vaccination. The chain recombines TRBV6-2 or TRBV6-3 with TRBJ2-1; TRBD2 matches 8 bases. CDR3 loop: CASSLGQAGANEQFF. Written as DNA, the CDR3 is TGTGCCAGCAGTTTAGGACAAGCGGGAGCCAATGAGCAGTTCTTC.